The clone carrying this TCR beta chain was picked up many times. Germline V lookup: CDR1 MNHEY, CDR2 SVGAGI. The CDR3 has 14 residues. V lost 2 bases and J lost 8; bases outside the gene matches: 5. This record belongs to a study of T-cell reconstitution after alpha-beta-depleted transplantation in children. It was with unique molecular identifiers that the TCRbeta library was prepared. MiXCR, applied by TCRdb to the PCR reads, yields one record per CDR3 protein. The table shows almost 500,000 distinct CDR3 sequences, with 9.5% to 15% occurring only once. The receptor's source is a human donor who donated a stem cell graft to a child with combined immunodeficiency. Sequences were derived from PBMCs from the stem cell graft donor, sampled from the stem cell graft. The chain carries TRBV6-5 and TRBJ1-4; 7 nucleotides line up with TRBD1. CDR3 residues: CASSYKGAEEKLFF. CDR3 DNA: TGTGCCAGCAGTTACAAGGGGGCGGAAGAAAAACTGTTTTTT.